These T cell receptor beta chains were read from a single sample in a study of high-grade serous ovarian cancer treatment subgroups. Some clones are missing from TCRdb's copy, which holds only in-frame ones; the method was immunoSEQ multiplex PCR. The repertoire holds several thousand clones, with about nine tenths as singletons. Sequenced material: tumor tissue. These TCRs come from a human donor with high-grade serous ovarian cancer. Both conserved end residues are part of each CDR3. The order of the fields is V gene, D gene, J gene, clone size, CDR3 length, CDR3 DNA, CDR3 protein. A D gene is named only where the DNA matches it firmly. Rows give clone size only sometimes, using once, few, many, or a class for an expanded clone.

>TRBV5-5|TRBD1|TRBJ1-2|.|13
TGTGCCAGCAGCCATGACAGGGCCTATGGCTACACCTTC
CASSHDRAYGYTF
>TRBV4-2|TRBD2|TRBJ2-1|.|16
TGTGCCAGCAGCCAAGGGGGGGGTATTAGTCAGCATGAGCAGTTCTTC
CASSQGGGISQHEQFF
>TRBV4-1|TRBD2|TRBJ2-1|.|17
TGCGCCAGCAGCCAAGAGTCTAGCGGGGGGCAAAACAATGAGCAGTTCTTC
CASSQESSGGQNNEQFF
>TRBV4-3|.|TRBJ1-2|few|13
TGCGCCAGCAGCCACGGAGACCTCTATGGCTACACCTTC
CASSHGDLYGYTF
>TRBV6-1|.|TRBJ2-1|.|11
TGTGCCGTCAGAGGCTACAATGAGCAGTTCTTC
CAVRGYNEQFF
>TRBV19|.|TRBJ1-5|.|14
TGTGCCCCTAGCCTCCGGGGGGCTGGTCAGCCCCAGCATTTT
CAPSLRGAGQPQHF
>TRBV18|.|TRBJ2-7|.|14
TGTGCCAGCTCACCACGGGAACAGCCCTACGAGCAGTACTTC
CASSPREQPYEQYF
>TRBV6-6|TRBD1|TRBJ2-7|once|15
TGTGCCAGCAGTTGGATTGGACAGGGGGTATACGAGCAGTACTTC
CASSWIGQGVYEQYF
>TRBV9|.|TRBJ2-5|once|13
TGTGCCAGCAGCGTAGGGGGGCGAGAGACCCAGTACTTC
CASSVGGRETQYF
>TRBV19|.|TRBJ2-2|.|14
TGTGCCAGTAGGTCGGGAGTGCGAACCGGGGAGCTGTTTTTT
CASRSGVRTGELFF